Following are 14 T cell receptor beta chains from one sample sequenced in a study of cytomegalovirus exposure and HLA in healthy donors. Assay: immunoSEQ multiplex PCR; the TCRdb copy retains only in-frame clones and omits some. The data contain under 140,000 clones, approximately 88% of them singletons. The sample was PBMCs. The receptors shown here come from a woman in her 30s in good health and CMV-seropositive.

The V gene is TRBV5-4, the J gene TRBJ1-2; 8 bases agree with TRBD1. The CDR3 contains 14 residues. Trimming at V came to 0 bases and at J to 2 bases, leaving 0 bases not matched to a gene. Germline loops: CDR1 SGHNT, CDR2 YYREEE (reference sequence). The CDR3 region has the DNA TGTGCCAGCAGCTTGGGACAGGGGAACTATGGCTACACCTTC. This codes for CASSLGQGNYGYTF.

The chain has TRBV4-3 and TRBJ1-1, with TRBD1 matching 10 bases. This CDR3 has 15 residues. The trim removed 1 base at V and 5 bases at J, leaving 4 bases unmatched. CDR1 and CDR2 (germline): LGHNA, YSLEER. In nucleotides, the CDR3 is TGCGCCAGCAGCCAAGTACCGGGACAGGGGACTGAAGCTTTCTTT. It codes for CASSQVPGQGTEAFF.

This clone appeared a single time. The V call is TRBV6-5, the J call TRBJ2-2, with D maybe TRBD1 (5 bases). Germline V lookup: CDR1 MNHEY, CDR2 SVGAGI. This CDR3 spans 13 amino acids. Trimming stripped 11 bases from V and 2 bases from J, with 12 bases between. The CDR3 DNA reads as TGTGCCTGTCGACAGAGAAACACCGGGGAGCTGTTTTTT. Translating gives CACRQRNTGELFF.

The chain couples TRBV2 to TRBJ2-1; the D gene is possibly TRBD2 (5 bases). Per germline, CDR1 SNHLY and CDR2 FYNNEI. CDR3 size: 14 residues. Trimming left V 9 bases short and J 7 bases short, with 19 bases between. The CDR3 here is CARGDQLGQNEQFF. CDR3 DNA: TGTGCCAGGGGAGACCAGCTAGGTCAAAATGAGCAGTTCTTC.

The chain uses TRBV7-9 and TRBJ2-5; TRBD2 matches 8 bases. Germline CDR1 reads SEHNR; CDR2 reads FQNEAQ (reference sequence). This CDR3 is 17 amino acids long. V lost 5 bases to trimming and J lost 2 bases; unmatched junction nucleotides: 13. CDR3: CASSPGLAGPIQETQYF. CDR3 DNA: TGTGCCAGCAGCCCTGGACTAGCAGGTCCCATACAAGAGACCCAGTACTTC. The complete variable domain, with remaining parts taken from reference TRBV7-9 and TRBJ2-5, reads DTGVSQNPRHKITKRGQNVTFRCDPISEHNRLYWYRQTLGQGPEFLTYFQNEAQLEKSRLLSDRFSAERPKGSFSTLEIQRTEQGDSAMYLCASSPGLAGPIQETQYFGPGTRLLVL.

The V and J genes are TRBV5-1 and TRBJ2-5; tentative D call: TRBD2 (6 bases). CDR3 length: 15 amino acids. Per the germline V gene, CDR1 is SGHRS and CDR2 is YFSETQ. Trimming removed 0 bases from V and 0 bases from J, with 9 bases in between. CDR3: CASSLAWGDQETQYF. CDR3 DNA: TGCGCCAGCAGCTTGGCCTGGGGGGACCAAGAGACCCAGTACTTC.

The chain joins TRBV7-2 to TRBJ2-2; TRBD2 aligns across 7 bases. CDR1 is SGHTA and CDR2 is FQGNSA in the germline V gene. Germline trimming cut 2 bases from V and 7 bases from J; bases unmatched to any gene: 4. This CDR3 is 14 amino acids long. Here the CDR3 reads CASSLQRGNGELFF. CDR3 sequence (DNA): TGTGCCAGCAGCTTACAGCGGGGAAACGGGGAGCTGTTTTTT.

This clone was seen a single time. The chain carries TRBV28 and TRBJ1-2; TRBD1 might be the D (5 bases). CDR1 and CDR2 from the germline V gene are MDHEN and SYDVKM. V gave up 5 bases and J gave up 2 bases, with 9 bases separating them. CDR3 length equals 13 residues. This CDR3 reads CASSPGLNYGYTF. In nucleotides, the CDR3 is TGTGCCAGCAGTCCGGGACTCAACTATGGCTACACCTTC.

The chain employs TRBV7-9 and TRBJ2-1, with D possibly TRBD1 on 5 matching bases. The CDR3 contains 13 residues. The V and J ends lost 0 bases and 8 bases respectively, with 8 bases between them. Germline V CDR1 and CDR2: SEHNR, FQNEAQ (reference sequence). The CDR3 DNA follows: TGTGCCAGCAGCTTAGCAGGGGCCCATGAGCAGTTCTTC. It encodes CASSLAGAHEQFF.

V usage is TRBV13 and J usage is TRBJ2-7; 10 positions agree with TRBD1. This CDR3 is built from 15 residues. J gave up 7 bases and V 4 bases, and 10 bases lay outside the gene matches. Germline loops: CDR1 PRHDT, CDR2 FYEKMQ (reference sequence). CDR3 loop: CASSSKLRDRGEQYF. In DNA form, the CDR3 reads TGTGCCAGCAGCTCTAAACTCCGGGACAGGGGTGAGCAGTACTTC.

The CDR3 sequence is CASRRTSGNHNEQFF. In DNA, the CDR3 is TGTGCCAGCAGGCGGACTAGCGGCAACCACAATGAGCAGTTCTTC. This chain connects TRBV6-5 to TRBJ2-1; TRBD2 agrees at 10 bases. The V gene's germline CDR1 is MNHEY and CDR2 SVGAGI. This CDR3 region has 15 residues. V was clipped by 6 bases and J by 5 bases; unmatched bases: 7.

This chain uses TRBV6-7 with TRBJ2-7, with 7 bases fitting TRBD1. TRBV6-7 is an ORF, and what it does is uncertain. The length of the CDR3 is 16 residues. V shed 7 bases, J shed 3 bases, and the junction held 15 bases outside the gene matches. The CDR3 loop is CASNNGTDKNHYEQYF. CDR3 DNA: TGTGCCAGCAACAATGGGACAGACAAGAACCACTACGAGCAGTACTTC.

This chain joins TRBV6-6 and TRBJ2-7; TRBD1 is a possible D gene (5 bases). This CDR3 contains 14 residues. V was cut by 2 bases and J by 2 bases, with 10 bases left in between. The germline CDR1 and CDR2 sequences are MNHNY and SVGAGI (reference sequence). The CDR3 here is CASSYDSSAYEQYF. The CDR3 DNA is TGTGCCAGCAGTTACGACAGTTCTGCCTACGAGCAGTACTTC.

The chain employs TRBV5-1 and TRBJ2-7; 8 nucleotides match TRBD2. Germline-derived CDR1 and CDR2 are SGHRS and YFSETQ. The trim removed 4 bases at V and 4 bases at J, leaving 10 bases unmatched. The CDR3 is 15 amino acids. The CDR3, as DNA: TGCGCCAGCAGCGCTGGGGGGGGACTAGTGTACGAGCAGTACTTC. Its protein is CASSAGGGLVYEQYF.